This passage covers 18 T cell receptor beta chains from one sample sequenced in a study of identical twins. MiXCR, run by TCRdb on the 5' RACE reads, gives a single entry per CDR3 protein. The sample has 400,000 to 550,000 distinct CDR3 sequences; around 20% are singletons. The sample was also linked to a second study, of T cells expressing NK-cell markers.

The sequenced sample was CD4+ T cells sorted from blood. The receptors originated from a woman younger than 30 in good health.

This clonotype showed up many times. The chain carries TRBV6-5 and TRBJ2-2; no clear D gene. The CDR3 contains 13 residues. CDR1 and CDR2 from the germline V gene are MNHEY and SVGAGI. The V gene lost 5 bases and the J gene lost 1 base, with 5 bases spanning the gap. CDR3 loop: CASSIGNTGELFF. The CDR3 DNA reads TGTGCCAGCAGTATCGGGAACACCGGGGAGCTGTTTTTT.

This clonotype was picked up many times. V usage is TRBV20-1 and J usage is TRBJ1-3, with a tentative D call TRBD1 (5 bases). The germline V and J ends were trimmed by 6 bases and 0 bases, with 15 bases remaining between them. There are 15 residues in the CDR3. Germline assignment: CDR1 DFQATT and CDR2 SNEGSKA (reference sequence). The CDR3 region is CSARRQLSSGNTIYF. CDR3 coding DNA: TGCAGTGCCAGGAGACAGCTGAGCTCTGGAAACACCATATATTTT.

J is TRBJ2-7 and V is TRBV3-1; a possible D gene is TRBD2 (6 bases). Germline CDR1 LGHDT, CDR2 YNNKEL (reference sequence). This CDR3 region has 18 residues. V lost 0 bases, J lost 0 bases, and 18 bases lay in between. The CDR3 spells CASSQDGAGRYSSYEQYF. The CDR3 nucleotides read TGTGCCAGCAGCCAAGATGGGGCGGGACGATATAGCTCCTACGAGCAGTACTTC.

The CDR3 sequence: CSASRALAGGYNEQFF. In nucleotides, the CDR3 is TGCAGTGCTAGTCGGGCACTAGCGGGGGGTTACAATGAGCAGTTCTTC. V is TRBV20-1 and J is TRBJ2-1, with TRBD2 matching 12 bases. Germline V CDR1 and CDR2: DFQATT, SNEGSKA (reference sequence). Losses at the gene ends were 3 bases for V and 4 bases for J; bases not matched to a gene: 7. The CDR3 is 16 residues long.

The chain couples TRBV29-1 to TRBJ2-5; possibly TRBD1 or TRBD2 for D (5 bases each). This CDR3 contains 14 residues. CDR1 is SQVTM and CDR2 is ANQGSEA in the germline V gene. Trimming removed 4 bases at V and 1 base at J, with 13 bases between. For the CDR3, the DNA is TGCAGCGTTGGGAGAAGGGGACCCCAAGAGACCCAGTACTTC. Its protein is CSVGRRGPQETQYF.

The chain employs TRBV11-2 and TRBJ2-3; TRBD2 matches at 10 bases. This CDR3 has 16 residues. Germline V CDR1 and CDR2: SGHAT, FQNNGV. V gave up 5 bases and J gave up 12 bases; unmatched junction bases: 17. The CDR3 loop is CASSAAFERGGHYQYF. For the CDR3, the DNA is TGTGCCAGCAGCGCCGCGTTCGAGCGGGGGGGCCATTACCAGTATTTT.

This clonotype was observed a few times. The chain links TRBV12-3 or TRBV12-4 to TRBJ1-4, with unresolved D. Trimming removed 2 bases from V and 1 base from J, with 11 bases in between. The CDR3 has 16 residues. The DNA of the CDR3 is TGTGCCAGCAGTTTATTCTCTTCGGTAACTAATGAAAAACTGTTTTTT. This encodes CASSLFSSVTNEKLFF.

V usage is TRBV15 and J usage is TRBJ2-1; 9 bases fit TRBD2. V was pared by 0 bases and J by 15 bases, with 3 bases of the junction left unmatched. The CDR3 has 12 residues. CDR1 LNHNV and CDR2 YYDKDF come from the germline V gene (reference sequence). The CDR3 spells CATSRDPSGMFF. The CDR3 DNA follows: TGTGCCACCAGCAGAGATCCTAGCGGGATGTTCTTC.

The rearrangement links TRBV12-3 or TRBV12-4 to TRBJ1-1; D call uncertain. CDR3 length: 13 residues. The V end was cut by 6 bases, the J end by 1 base, with 9 bases between. Written as DNA, the CDR3 is TGTGCCAGCAGCGGTTTGGCGAACACTGAAGCTTTCTTT. Protein sequence: CASSGLANTEAFF.

The rearrangement joins TRBV6-1 to TRBJ2-3; D is possibly TRBD1 (6 bases). The CDR3 runs 15 residues. The germline CDR1 and CDR2 sequences are MNHNS and SASEGT. Trimming shortened V by 6 bases and J by 3 bases, and 16 bases separated the two germline ends. CDR3 protein: CASSLYRAVTDTQYF. CDR3 nucleotide sequence: TGTGCCAGCAGCCTATACAGGGCTGTTACAGATACGCAGTATTTT.

This clonotype was recorded a few times. The chain has TRBV2 and TRBJ1-1; D might be TRBD1 (5 bases). The V gene lost 6 bases and the J gene lost 4 bases, with 18 bases spanning the gap. This CDR3 comprises 15 residues. Germline CDR1 SNHLY, CDR2 FYNNEI. CDR3 in DNA: TGTGCCAGCAGGGGATCCAAGGGGTCGGGCACTGAAGCTTTCTTT. Its protein product is CASRGSKGSGTEAFF. Based on the CDR3 plus reference TRBV2 and TRBJ1-1, the full variable domain is EPEVTQTPSHQVTQMGQEVILRCVPISNHLYFYWYRQILGQKVEFLVSFYNNEISEKSEIFDDQFSVERPDGSNFTLKIRSTKLEDSAMYFCASRGSKGSGTEAFFGQGTRLTVV.

This chain links TRBV24-1 with TRBJ2-1; D is undetermined. The CDR3 sequence is 11 residues long. Deletions cut 0 bases from V and 13 bases from J, with 6 bases between. Germline CDR1 KGHDR, CDR2 SFDVKD. CDR3 protein: CATSDLRKQFF. Here the CDR3 DNA reads TGTGCCACCAGTGATTTGCGTAAACAGTTCTTC.

In this sample, this clonotype turned up many times. V is TRBV5-1 and J is TRBJ2-1; 8 bases map to TRBD2. The CDR3 totals 16 residues. From germline, CDR1 is SGHRS and CDR2 YFSETQ. The trim removed 0 bases at V and 13 bases at J, leaving 15 bases unmatched. The CDR3 coding sequence is TGCGCCAGCAGCTTGGGGGCCGGAAATTTAGCGGGGCGCCAGTTCTTC. It translates to CASSLGAGNLAGRQFF. Combining the CDR3 with reference TRBV5-1 and TRBJ2-1 gives the whole variable domain KAGVTQTPRYLIKTRGQQVTLSCSPISGHRSVSWYQQTPGQGLQFLFEYFSETQRNKGNFPGRFSGRQFSNSRSEMNVSTLELGDSALYLCASSLGAGNLAGRQFFGPGTRLTVL.

The table lists this clonotype with a few counts. The V call is TRBV20-1, the J call TRBJ2-3; 9 nucleotides match TRBD2. With 0 bases clipped from V and 3 bases from J, the junction kept 16 bases outside the gene matches. Germline V CDR1 and CDR2: DFQATT, SNEGSKA (reference sequence). The CDR3 is 19 residues long. CDR3 sequence: CSARDLAQFGTSRTDTQYF. In DNA form, the CDR3 reads TGCAGTGCTAGAGATCTAGCCCAATTCGGGACTAGCAGAACAGATACGCAGTATTTT.

This clonotype was found many times. This chain uses TRBV20-1 with TRBJ2-5; no clear D. Germline V gene data show CDR1 as DFQATT and CDR2 as SNEGSKA (reference sequence). The CDR3 consists of 14 residues. V was shortened by 0 bases and J by 3 bases, with 11 bases between the two germline ends. The CDR3 sequence is CSARDILRKETQYF. The CDR3 DNA reads as TGCAGTGCTAGAGATATTCTGCGGAAAGAGACCCAGTACTTC.

This clonotype was seen a few times. V is TRBV12-3 or TRBV12-4 and J is TRBJ2-4; D gene ambiguous. With 6 bases removed from V and 0 bases from J, the gap between germline ends came to 15 bases. CDR3 length: 16 amino acids. Here the CDR3 reads CASSPITRPAKNIQYF. In nucleotides, the CDR3 is TGTGCCAGCAGCCCCATTACCCGACCAGCCAAAAACATTCAGTACTTC.

The V and J genes are TRBV12-3 or TRBV12-4 and TRBJ1-1; D remains unclear. Trimming shortened V by 3 bases and J by 0 bases, and 11 bases separated the two germline ends. This CDR3 spans 15 amino acids. CDR3 coding DNA: TGTGCCAGCAGTTTCAGAAGGCAACTGAACACTGAAGCTTTCTTT. This gives the protein CASSFRRQLNTEAFF.

The CDR3 region is CASSPNGEDTQYF. As DNA, the CDR3 is TGTGCCAGCAGCCCCAATGGGGAAGATACGCAGTATTTT. The rearrangement joins TRBV7-3 to TRBJ2-3; D unclear. The CDR3 covers 13 residues. The V gene lost 5 bases and the J gene lost 5 bases, with 11 bases spanning the gap. CDR1 and CDR2 (germline): SGHTA, FQGTGA.